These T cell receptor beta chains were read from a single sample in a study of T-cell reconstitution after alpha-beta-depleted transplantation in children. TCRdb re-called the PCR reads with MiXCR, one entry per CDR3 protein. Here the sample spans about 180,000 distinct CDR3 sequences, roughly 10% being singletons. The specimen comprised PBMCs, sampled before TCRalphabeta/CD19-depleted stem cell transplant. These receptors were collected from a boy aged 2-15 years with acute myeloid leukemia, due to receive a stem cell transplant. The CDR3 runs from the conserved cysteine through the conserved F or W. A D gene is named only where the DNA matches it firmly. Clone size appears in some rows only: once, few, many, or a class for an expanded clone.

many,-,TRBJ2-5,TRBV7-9,TGTGCCAGCAGCGGACAGAATATACAAGAGACCCAGTACTTC,CASSGQNIQETQYF
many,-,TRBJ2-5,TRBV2,TGTGCCAGCCAACCAAACAGCGGCCAAGAGACCCAGTACTTC,CASQPNSGQETQYF
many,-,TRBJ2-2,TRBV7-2,TGTGCCAGCAGCTTAGACGGGGGAGGCACCGGGGAGCTGTTTTTT,CASSLDGGGTGELFF
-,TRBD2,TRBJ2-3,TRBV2,TGTGCCAGCAGGGTAGCGGGAGGAAGGACAGATACGCAGTATTTT,CASRVAGGRTDTQYF
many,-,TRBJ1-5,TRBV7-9,TGTGCCAGCAGGGATGGACGGGGCAATCAGCCCCAGCATTTT,CASRDGRGNQPQHF
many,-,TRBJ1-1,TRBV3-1,TGTGCCAGCAGCCAGTCTGAAGGGCTCAATGAAGCTTTCTTT,CASSQSEGLNEAFF
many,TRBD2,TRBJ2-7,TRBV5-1,TGCGCCAGCAGCCCAACGTACTCGACTAGCGGGATTGGTGAGCAGTACTTC,CASSPTYSTSGIGEQYF
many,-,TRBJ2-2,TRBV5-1,TGCGCCAGCAGCTGGTCGGGACTCAACACCGGGGAGCTGTTTTTT,CASSWSGLNTGELFF
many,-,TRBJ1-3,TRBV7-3,TGTGCCAGCAGCTCTAGCTCTGGAAACACCATATATTTT,CASSSSSGNTIYF
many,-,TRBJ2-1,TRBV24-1,TGTGCCACCAGTGATCCGGGGGCAGGGATCAATGAGCAGTTCTTC,CATSDPGAGINEQFF
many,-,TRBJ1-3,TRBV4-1,TGCGCCAGCAGCCAACAAAGTACTGGAAACACCATATATTTT,CASSQQSTGNTIYF
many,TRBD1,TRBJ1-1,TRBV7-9,TGTGCCAGCAGCTCCATAGAGGGACAGCATGAAGCTTTCTTT,CASSSIEGQHEAFF
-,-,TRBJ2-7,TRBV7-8,TGTGCCAGCAGCTTAGGCCGTCTAGGAGATCGGCTTTACGAGCAGTACTTC,CASSLGRLGDRLYEQYF
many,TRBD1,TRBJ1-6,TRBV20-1,TGCAGTGCTACAGGGGACAGGGGCAGTCCGAATTCACCCCTCCACTTT,CSATGDRGSPNSPLHF
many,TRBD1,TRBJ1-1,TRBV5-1,TGCGCCAGCAGCGGAACAGGGGGAGGCACTGAAGCTTTCTTT,CASSGTGGGTEAFF
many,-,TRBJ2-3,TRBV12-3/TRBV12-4,TGTGCCAGCAGTTTAGTTTGGGATACGCAGTATTTT,CASSLVWDTQYF
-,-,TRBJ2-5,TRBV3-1,TGTGCCACCAGCCAAGCCGCCCACGTGAAGGAGACCCAGTACTTC,CATSQAAHVKETQYF
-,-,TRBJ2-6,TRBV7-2,TGTGCCAGCAGCTTAGGAACAGGGTCAGGGGCCAACGTCCTGACTTTC,CASSLGTGSGANVLTF
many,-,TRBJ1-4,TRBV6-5,TGTGCCAGCAGTAACCTCCGGGAAAAACTGTTTTTT,CASSNLREKLFF
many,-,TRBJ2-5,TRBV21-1,TGTGCCAGCAGCAAAACTGGTGGGCCCAGCGCGGAGACCCAGTACTTC,CASSKTGGPSAETQYF
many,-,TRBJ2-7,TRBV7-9,TGTGCCAGCAGCTTTAACTACGAGCAGTACTTC,CASSFNYEQYF
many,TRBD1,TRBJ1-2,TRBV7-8,TGTGCCAGCAGCCCAGGGACAGTCTATGGCTACACCTTC,CASSPGTVYGYTF
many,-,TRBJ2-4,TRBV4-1,TGCGCCAGCAGCCATTTACAGCTAGCCAAAAACATTCAGTACTTC,CASSHLQLAKNIQYF
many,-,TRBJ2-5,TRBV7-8,TGTGCCAGCAGCCCCCCGGTCGGCCAGACCCAGTACTTC,CASSPPVGQTQYF
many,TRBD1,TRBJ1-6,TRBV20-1,TGCAGTGCGAGCACTGGGACAGGGATTTATAATTCACCCCTCCACTTT,CSASTGTGIYNSPLHF
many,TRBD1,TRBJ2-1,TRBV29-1,TGCAGCGTTGATTGGACAGGGGACAATGAGCAGTTCTTC,CSVDWTGDNEQFF
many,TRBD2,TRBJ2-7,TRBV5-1,TGCGCCAGCAGCGAGACTAGCGGGAGTCTGGAGCAGTACTTC,CASSETSGSLEQYF
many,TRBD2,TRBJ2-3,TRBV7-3,TGTGCCAGCAGCTTAGGGACTAAAGATACGCAGTATTTT,CASSLGTKDTQYF
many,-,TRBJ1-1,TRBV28,TGTGCCAGCAGTTTATCTGTCATGAACACTGAAGCTTTCTTT,CASSLSVMNTEAFF
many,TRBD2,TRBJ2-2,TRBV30,TGTGCCTGGTACCCCTTAGACGGGACTAGCGGAAGCACCGGGGAGCTGTTTTTT,CAWYPLDGTSGSTGELFF
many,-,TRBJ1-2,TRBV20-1,TGCAGTGCCACCCGAGGAGGGGGAAACTATGGCTACACCTTC,CSATRGGGNYGYTF
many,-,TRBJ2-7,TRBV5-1,TGCGCCAGCAGCTTGGTAGATTATGGACCGTACTACGAGCAGTACTTC,CASSLVDYGPYYEQYF
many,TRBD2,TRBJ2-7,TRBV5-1,TGCGCCAGCAGCTTGTTCGGGTCGCGGGAGTCGTACGAGCAGTACTTC,CASSLFGSRESYEQYF
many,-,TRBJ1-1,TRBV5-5,TGTGCCAGCAGATCGACTCTGAACACTGAAGCTTTCTTT,CASRSTLNTEAFF
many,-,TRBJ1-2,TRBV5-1,TGCGCCAGCAGCTTGACGCCCCCGGAGCCCTACACCTTC,CASSLTPPEPYTF
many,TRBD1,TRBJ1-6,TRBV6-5,TGTGCCAGCAACTTGACAGGGGAGAAGTCCTATAATTCACCCCTCCACTTT,CASNLTGEKSYNSPLHF
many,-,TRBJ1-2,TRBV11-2,TGTGCCAGCAGCTTAGTAGCCTATGGCTACACCTTC,CASSLVAYGYTF
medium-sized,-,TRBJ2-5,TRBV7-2,TGTGCCAGCAGCTTAAACAGGGGGGGAAAGACCCAGTACTTC,CASSLNRGGKTQYF
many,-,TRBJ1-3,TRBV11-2,TGTGCCAGCAGCTCTGGACTCCTGGTCTCTGGAAACACCATATATTTT,CASSSGLLVSGNTIYF
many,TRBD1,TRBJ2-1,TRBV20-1,TGCAGTGCTAACAGGGGTAGGGATGAGCAGTTCTTC,CSANRGRDEQFF
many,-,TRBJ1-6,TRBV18,TGTGCCAGCTCTCCGGGACACTTGAATTCACCCCTCCACTTT,CASSPGHLNSPLHF
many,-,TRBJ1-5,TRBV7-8,TGTGCCAGCAGACCGGGCCTAGGGATCAATCAGCCCCAGCATTTT,CASRPGLGINQPQHF
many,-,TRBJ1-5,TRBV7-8,TGTGCCAGCAGCTTGGGGGTAGGGGGAGGGCAGCCCCAGCATTTT,CASSLGVGGGQPQHF
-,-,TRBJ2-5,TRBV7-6,TGTGCCAGCAGCTTAGGTACAGCGAGGGAGACCCAGTACTTC,CASSLGTARETQYF
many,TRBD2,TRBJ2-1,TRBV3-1,TGTGCCAGCAGCCTTGGGACTAGTCTCTATGAGCAGTTCTTC,CASSLGTSLYEQFF
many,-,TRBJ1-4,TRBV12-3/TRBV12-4,TGTGCCAGCAGTTTTGGAAGGCTAGCAACTAATGAAAAACTGTTTTTT,CASSFGRLATNEKLFF
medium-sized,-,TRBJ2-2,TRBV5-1,TGCGCCAGCAGCTTGGTCCCTTCCGGCGGGGAGCTGTTTTTT,CASSLVPSGGELFF
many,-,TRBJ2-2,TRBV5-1,TGCGCCAGCAGCTTGGGGGCCCAAGGAGGGGAGGAGTCCGGGGAGCTGTTTTTT,CASSLGAQGGEESGELFF
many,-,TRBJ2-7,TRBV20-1,TGCAGTGCTATGCTTGGGGGGAGTTCCTACGAGCAGTACTTC,CSAMLGGSSYEQYF
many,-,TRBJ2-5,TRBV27,TGTGCCAGCAGTTTGGGAGGGGGGCCGGAGACCCAGTACTTC,CASSLGGGPETQYF
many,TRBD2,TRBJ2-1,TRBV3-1,TGTGCCAGCGGGACCACGGGGACTAGCGGGGTGGGGGGTTACAATGAGCAGTTCTTC,CASGTTGTSGVGGYNEQFF
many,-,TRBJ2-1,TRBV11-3,TGTTCCAGCAGTGGGGGGCGGGATCAGTTCTTC,CSSSGGRDQFF
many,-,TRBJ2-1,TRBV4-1,TGCGCCAGCAGCCAAGGGGGTGTAAACAATGAGCAGTTCTTC,CASSQGGVNNEQFF
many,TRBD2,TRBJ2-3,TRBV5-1,TGCGCCAGCAGCTTGGCCGGCAGCGGGGCCAGCACAGATACGCAGTATTTT,CASSLAGSGASTDTQYF
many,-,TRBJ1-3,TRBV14,TGTGCCAGCAGCCAAGATTCGGGCTCTGGAAACACCATATATTTT,CASSQDSGSGNTIYF
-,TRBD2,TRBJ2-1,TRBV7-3,TGTGCCAGCAGCTTATCTCGACAAGCGGGAGACAATAAGCAGTTCTTC,CASSLSRQAGDNKQFF
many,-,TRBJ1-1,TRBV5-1,TGCGCCAGCAGCTTGGAGGTGAACACTGAAGCTTTCTTT,CASSLEVNTEAFF